Shown below are 8 T cell receptor beta chains from a single sample sequenced in a study of monozygotic twins with inflammatory bowel disease. TCRdb re-called the 5' RACE reads and gives one entry per CDR3 protein, without DNA. The sample data list approximately 110,000 distinct CDR3 sequences. The specimen was blood. These receptors were taken from a human donor with ulcerative colitis or Crohn's disease, or a healthy co-twin of an affected twin (not recorded which).

The rearrangement links TRBV5-1 to TRBJ2-1; with no DNA, the TCRdb D assignment of TRBD1 cannot be verified. This CDR3 has 14 residues. The V gene's germline CDR1 is SGHRS and CDR2 YFSETQ. This chain's CDR3 is CASSLVRGENEQFF.

The V gene is TRBV20-1, the J gene TRBJ1-1; the D call from TCRdb, TRBD1, cannot be confirmed without DNA. The germline V gene encodes CDR1 DFQATT and CDR2 SNEGSKA (reference sequence). The CDR3 covers 13 residues. CDR3 sequence reads: CSAKWGLNTEAFF.

The chain has TRBV12-3 or TRBV12-4 and TRBJ2-2. The CDR3 sequence is 14 residues long. CDR3 region: CASSLLGNTGELFF.

J is TRBJ2-7 and V is TRBV7-7; TCRdb gives TRBD1 as the D gene, but with no DNA this cannot be confirmed. Germline assignment: CDR1 SSHAT and CDR2 FNYEAQ (reference sequence). The CDR3 runs to 14 residues. This CDR3 reads CASSAGTGGYEQYF.

This rearrangement joins TRBV6-1 to TRBJ1-5. This CDR3 comprises 14 residues. Germline CDR1 is MNHNS and CDR2 is SASEGT. The CDR3 loop reads CASSSRGGNQPQHF.

The chain couples TRBV12-3 or TRBV12-4 to TRBJ1-3; lacking DNA, the TRBD1 call made by TCRdb goes unchecked. This CDR3 spans 12 amino acids. The CDR3: CASSFGGDTIYF.

The chain's CDR3 is CASSSGVAPVNEQFF. V gene TRBV7-6 combines with J gene TRBJ2-1; TCRdb's D gene call, TRBD2, goes unchecked for lack of DNA. The CDR3 covers 15 residues. Germline-derived CDR1 and CDR2 are SGHVS and FNYEAQ.

The genes are TRBV29-1 and TRBJ1-2; TCRdb's D call, TRBD1, is unchecked because there is no DNA. CDR3 length equals 13 residues. Germline V gene lookup returns CDR1 SQVTM and CDR2 ANQGSEA. The CDR3 is CSVDWTGEAGYTF.